Listed below are T cell receptor beta chains from one sample, sequenced in a study of blood T cell repertoires in COVID-19. Produced via immunoSEQ multiplex PCR; TCRdb's table is partial and in-frame only. The data contain 80,000 or so clones, around 89% of them seen just once; the ten biggest clones take up 9.1%. What was sequenced was peripheral blood. All receptors come from a human donor in a cohort sampled during active COVID-19. Each CDR3 is given with its conserved first and last residue. Fields, in order: J gene, V gene, D gene, clone size, CDR3 DNA, CDR3 protein. D genes are given only for firm matches. For some rows the clone size is stated as once, few or many, or as a class when expanded; others skip it.

>TRBJ1-1|TRBV27|NA|NA
TGTGCCAGCAGTTCCCACTCCCAGAACACTGAAGCTTTCTTT
CASSSHSQNTEAFF
>TRBJ2-1|TRBV9|TRBD2|NA
TGTGCCAGCAGCGTAGGTGGAGCGGGGATTAAAAATGAGCAGTTCTTC
CASSVGGAGIKNEQFF
>TRBJ2-1|TRBV19|NA|NA
TGTGCCAGTAGTATACAGGCAGGTCGTAACAATGAGCAGTTCTTC
CASSIQAGRNNEQFF
>TRBJ1-3|TRBV7-9|NA|NA
TGTGCCAGCAGCTTAGAAGGGGGACGGAACACCATATATTTT
CASSLEGGRNTIYF
>TRBJ1-5|TRBV29-1|NA|NA
TGCAGCGTTGAGGACAACAATCAGCCCCAGCATTTT
CSVEDNNQPQHF
>TRBJ1-5|TRBV4-1|NA|NA
TGCGCCAGCAGCCGAGACCGGGCGGGATTCCAGCCCCAGCATTTT
CASSRDRAGFQPQHF
>TRBJ2-3|TRBV4-1|NA|few
TGCGCCAGCAGCCAGACTGGAACAATAACAGATACGCAGTATTTT
CASSQTGTITDTQYF
>TRBJ2-1|TRBV29-1|TRBD2|NA
TGCAGCGTTGGGACTAGCGGGAGGGGTGAGCAGTTCTTC
CSVGTSGRGEQFF
>TRBJ2-1|TRBV3-1/TRBV3-2|NA|NA
TGTGCCAGCAGCTCAGACAGTTCCTACAATGAGCAGTTCTTC
CASSSDSSYNEQFF
>TRBJ2-1|TRBV5-1|NA|NA
TGCGCCAGCAGCCTCGACAGGCTCGCCGAGCAGTTCTTC
CASSLDRLAEQFF
>TRBJ1-6|TRBV3-1/TRBV3-2|NA|NA
TGTGCCAGCAGCCAACCTAGCAATTCACCCCTCCACTTT
CASSQPSNSPLHF
>TRBJ1-6|TRBV3-1/TRBV3-2|NA|NA
TGTGCCAGCAGCCAAGATTTGTCAGGGAACTATAATTCACCCCTCCACTTT
CASSQDLSGNYNSPLHF
>TRBJ2-7|TRBV14|NA|NA
TGTGCCAGCAGCCAATCGCGCGAGCAGTACTTC
CASSQSREQYF
>TRBJ2-5|TRBV29-1|NA|NA
TGCAGCGTTGCGGGAGAAGAGACCCAGTACTTC
CSVAGEETQYF
>TRBJ2-1|TRBV6-5|TRBD2|NA
TGTGCCAGCAGTTACTCTGGCGAGCGGGGGTACAATGAGCAGTTCTTC
CASSYSGERGYNEQFF
>TRBJ2-5|TRBV7-3|TRBD1|NA
TGTGCCAGCAGCCCGACAGGGGCAGAGACCCAGTACTTC
CASSPTGAETQYF
>TRBJ2-1|TRBV9|TRBD2|NA
TGTGCCAGCAGCGTGGCTAGCGGGAGCTATGAGCAGTTCTTC
CASSVASGSYEQFF
>TRBJ2-3|TRBV18|TRBD2|NA
TGTGCCAGCTCCGGAAGGACTAGCGGGGGCACAGATACGCAGTATTTT
CASSGRTSGGTDTQYF
>TRBJ2-5|TRBV18|NA|NA
TGTGCCAGCTCACGAGAAGAGACCCAGTACTTC
CASSREETQYF
>TRBJ2-7|TRBV10-3|TRBD2|NA
TGTGCCATCAGTGGGGTGTCGGAGCGGGGGGGCGACGAGCAGTACTTC
CAISGVSERGGDEQYF
>TRBJ2-3|TRBV15|TRBD2|NA
TGTGCCACCAGCAAGGCCCTAGCGGGGGTGGATACGCAGTATTTT
CATSKALAGVDTQYF
>TRBJ2-6|TRBV5-1|NA|NA
TGCGCCAGCAGCTTCGGCGGGACGCCATTCTCTGGGGCCAACGTCCTGACTTTC
CASSFGGTPFSGANVLTF
>TRBJ2-7|TRBV5-7|NA|once
TGTGCCAGCAGCCTCTCAATGTCCCCCCAGGGTGGGAACGAGCAGTACTTC
CASSLSMSPQGGNEQYF
>TRBJ1-6|TRBV11-2|NA|once
TGTGCCAGCAGCTTCAGACAGGAAGGTTCACCCCTCCACTTT
CASSFRQEGSPLHF
>TRBJ1-1|TRBV7-6|NA|NA
TGTGCCAGCAGCGCTACACAGGGTCGGCACACTGAAGCTTTCTTT
CASSATQGRHTEAFF
>TRBJ2-2|TRBV12-5|NA|few
TGTGCTAGTGGGCCAAGTCAGGGGAGTGCCACCGGGGAGCTGTTTTTT
CASGPSQGSATGELFF
>TRBJ1-2|TRBV4-1|TRBD1|NA
TGCGCCAGCAGGCAACCCGGGACAGGGGATAACTATGGCTACACCTTC
CASRQPGTGDNYGYTF
>TRBJ2-7|TRBV19|TRBD2|NA
TGTGCCAGTAGTCATACTGGGGGGGAACCCTACGAGCAGTACTTC
CASSHTGGEPYEQYF
>TRBJ2-1|TRBV28|NA|once
TGTGCCAGCAGGACAGGCGGCACCTACAATGAGCAGTTCTTC
CASRTGGTYNEQFF
>TRBJ2-1|TRBV7-3|TRBD2|NA
TGTGCCAGCAGCTCCTCTAGCGGGGACTCCTACAATGAGCAGTTCTTC
CASSSSSGDSYNEQFF
>TRBJ1-6|TRBV5-1|NA|NA
TGCGCCAGCAGCATCGGGACAAATAATTCACCCCTCCACTTT
CASSIGTNNSPLHF
>TRBJ2-7|TRBV28|NA|few
TGTGCCAGCAGTGCCGCTAGCAGCTACGAGCAGTACTTC
CASSAASSYEQYF
>TRBJ1-1|TRBV9|NA|NA
TGTGCCAGCAGCTCAACGGCAGGGTCTGAAGCTTTCTTT
CASSSTAGSEAFF
>TRBJ2-1|TRBV5-5|TRBD1|NA
TGTGCCAGCAGCTACCGCCCCGAACAGGGGAATGGTGCCTACAATGAGCAGTTCTTC
CASSYRPEQGNGAYNEQFF
>TRBJ2-5|TRBV13|TRBD1|NA
TGTGCCAGCAGCTTAGGATCAGGGGGTAAGACCCAGTACTTC
CASSLGSGGKTQYF
>TRBJ2-7|TRBV27|TRBD1|NA
TGTGCCAGCAGTCGTACCGGGACAGGGGGCCTTCTTCACTACGAGCAGTACTTC
CASSRTGTGGLLHYEQYF
>TRBJ1-1|TRBV30|NA|NA
TGTGCCTGGACCTCCGGGGCAGGGGTAACTGAAGCTTTCTTT
CAWTSGAGVTEAFF
>TRBJ2-1|TRBV9|TRBD2|few
TGTGCCAGCAGCGTAGGGACTAGCGGGAGGGTCAATGAGCAGTTCTTC
CASSVGTSGRVNEQFF
>TRBJ1-1|TRBV25-1|NA|NA
TGTGCCAGCAGTGGGGGGGTGTTGAACACTGAAGCTTTCTTT
CASSGGVLNTEAFF
>TRBJ2-3|TRBV11-3|TRBD2|NA
TGTGCCAGCAGCTTATACGGGACTAGCGGGAGGGCTGGGTCTGGAGATACGCAGTATTTT
CASSLYGTSGRAGSGDTQYF
>TRBJ2-4|TRBV5-1|NA|few
TGCGCCAGCAGCTTGGCGGGGGTAGGGGGCAACATTCAGTACTTC
CASSLAGVGGNIQYF
>TRBJ2-3|TRBV7-2|TRBD2|few
TGTGCCAGCAGCTGGAGAGCGGGAGGGGGGGGAGATACGCAGTATTTT
CASSWRAGGGGDTQYF
>TRBJ2-2|TRBV19|NA|NA
TGTGCCAGTTATGGGAACAGGGTACTCCCGAACACCGGGGAGCTGTTTTTT
CASYGNRVLPNTGELFF
>TRBJ2-6|TRBV28|NA|NA
TGTGCCAGCAGTACCATAGGAGCGTCTCGAGCCAACGTCCTGACTTTC
CASSTIGASRANVLTF
>TRBJ2-7|TRBV5-1|NA|NA
TGCGCCAGCAGCTTGCGGGCGGGACCGGCCGGCGAGCAGTACTTC
CASSLRAGPAGEQYF
>TRBJ2-5|TRBV19|TRBD1|once
TGTGCCAGTAGTATAGGGACAGGGTCCCAAGAGACCCAGTACTTC
CASSIGTGSQETQYF
>TRBJ2-7|TRBV2|NA|NA
TGTGCCAGCAGGAGCGACGGCTGGGAGCAGTACTTC
CASRSDGWEQYF
>TRBJ2-5|TRBV3-1/TRBV3-2|NA|NA
TGTGCCAGCAGCCCCTGGGGGGGCCGGGAGACCCAGTACTTC
CASSPWGGRETQYF